This T cell receptor (beta chain) was captured in a study of response to subunit inactivated influenza vaccine. General study points: Authors suggested few new T cells are recruited by each seasonal influenza vaccination.

In TCRdb, the RT-PCR reads were re-called with MiXCR into one record per CDR3 protein. Among 700,000 to 800,000 distinct CDR3 sequences, 18% were seen once, and the ten largest hold roughly 11%. This clonotype was counted many times. Its matching antigen is unknown. The TCR sequence derives from a man in his fifties or sixties who received an inactivated influenza vaccine. The specimen was PBMCs from blood, collected about 5 days after vaccination.

The CDR3 DNA sequence: TGTGCCAGCAGCCGGACCGCTTTAAGCACTGAAGCTTTCTTT. Residues: CASSRTALSTEAFF. The chain is built from TRBV7-8 and TRBJ1-1, with D unclear. V dropped 5 bases and J dropped 4 bases, with 14 bases sitting between them. Germline V gene lookup returns CDR1 SGHVS and CDR2 FQNEAQ. The CDR3 is 14 residues long.